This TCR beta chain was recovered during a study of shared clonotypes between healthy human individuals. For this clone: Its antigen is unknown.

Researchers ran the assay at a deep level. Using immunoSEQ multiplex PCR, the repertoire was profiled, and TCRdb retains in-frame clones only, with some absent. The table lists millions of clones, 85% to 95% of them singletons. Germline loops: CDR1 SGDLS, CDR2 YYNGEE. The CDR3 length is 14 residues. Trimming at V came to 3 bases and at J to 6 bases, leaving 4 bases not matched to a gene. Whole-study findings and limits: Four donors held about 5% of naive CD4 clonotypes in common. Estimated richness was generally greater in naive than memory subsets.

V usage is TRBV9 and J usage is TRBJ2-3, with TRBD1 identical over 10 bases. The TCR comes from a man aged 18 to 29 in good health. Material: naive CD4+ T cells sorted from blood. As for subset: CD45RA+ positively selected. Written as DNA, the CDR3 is TGTGCCAGCAGCGGGGGACAGGGGAAGGATACGCAGTATTTT. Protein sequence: CASSGGQGKDTQYF.